This T cell receptor (beta chain) was documented in a study of T cells in Graves' hyperthyroidism and ophthalmopathy. The CDR3 regions of TCR beta were amplified from RNA transcripts. Carried out on the TCR CDR3, a first-round RT-PCR used the HTBI primer set. TCRdb re-called the multiplex PCR reads with MiXCR, one entry per CDR3 protein. The sample has about 290,000 distinct CDR3 sequences, roughly 18% seen once. The CDR3 is 13 residues long. Germline V gene data show CDR1 as DFQATT and CDR2 as SNEGSKA (reference sequence). Trimming removed 6 bases at V and 4 bases at J, with 16 bases between. Ophthalmopathy patients all had a Clinical Activity Score of at least 3, a NOSPECS grade of at least 4 and disease under 3 months old. The authors obtained PBMCs from 10 ml of fresh peripheral blood.

V is TRBV20-1 and J is TRBJ2-7; D tentatively fits TRBD1 or TRBD2 (5 bases each). Sequenced: blood. This clonotype was sampled from a man aged 45-65 years with Graves' ophthalmopathy. The CDR3 DNA follows: TGCAGTGCATGGGACGCCCTCGAGTACGAGCAGTACTTC. This encodes CSAWDALEYEQYF.